Below are 32 T cell receptor beta chains sequenced from a single sample in a study of T cell responses to AZD1222 COVID-19 vaccine. Libraries were prepared by immunoSEQ multiplex PCR; TCRdb keeps only in-frame clonotypes and omits some of them. The sample consists of under 100,000 clones, roughly nine tenths of them appearing once. The sample consisted of peripheral blood, taken 28 days after the second AZD1222 dose. These receptors came from an adult who received the AZD1222 COVID-19 vaccine.

This chain uses TRBV6-5 with TRBJ2-3; no firm D call. V was pared by 6 bases and J by 4 bases, with 8 bases between. CDR3 length: 12 residues. Per the germline V gene, CDR1 is MNHEY and CDR2 is SVGAGI. DNA of the CDR3: TGTGCCAGCAGGAGAGGCCCAGATACGCAGTATTTT. It codes for CASRRGPDTQYF.

This clone was detected only once. This chain links TRBV6-4 with TRBJ2-1; 8 nucleotides agree with TRBD2. Germline loops: CDR1 MRHNA, CDR2 SNTAGT. The CDR3 has 15 amino acids. Trimming removed 0 bases from V and 6 bases from J; junction bases left unmatched: 4. The CDR3 nucleotides read TGTGCCAGCAGTGACTCAGACGGGGGGGCCAATGAGCAGTTCTTC. It is translated as CASSDSDGGANEQFF.

This chain uses TRBV23-1 with TRBJ1-5, with D perhaps matching TRBD1 (5 bases). TRBV23-1 is placed among ORFs of uncertain function. Trimming cost V 3 bases and J 1 base, with 16 bases left between them. This CDR3 spans 17 amino acids. CDR3 in DNA: TGCGCCAGCAGTCAGCAGGGCCTGGATTCGAGCAATCAGCCCCAGCATTTT. It is translated as CASSQQGLDSSNQPQHF.

This chain uses TRBV6-6 with TRBJ2-7; D is unclear. With 2 bases removed from V and 3 bases from J, the gap between germline ends came to 8 bases. This CDR3 is 13 amino acids long. CDR1 and CDR2 from the germline V gene are MNHNY and SVGAGI (reference sequence). The CDR3 is CASSYLDNYEQYF. In DNA form, the CDR3 reads TGTGCCAGCAGTTACCTTGACAACTACGAGCAGTACTTC.

The chain uses TRBV9 and TRBJ2-5; D might be TRBD2 (5 bases). V lost 3 bases to trimming and J lost 3 bases, with 9 bases between them. The CDR3 consists of 13 residues. Germline V gene lookup returns CDR1 SGDLS and CDR2 YYNGEE. CDR3 in amino acids: CASSGGLKETQYF. The CDR3 bases are TGTGCCAGCAGCGGAGGGCTGAAAGAGACCCAGTACTTC.

This rearrangement joins TRBV4-1 to TRBJ2-5; tentatively, D is TRBD1 or TRBD2 (5 bases each). Germline assignment: CDR1 MGHRA and CDR2 YSYEKL. The V and J ends lost 1 base and 3 bases respectively, with 12 bases between them. There are 15 residues in the CDR3. The CDR3 region is CASSQGGAREETQYF. CDR3 bases: TGCGCCAGCAGCCAAGGAGGGGCCAGGGAAGAGACCCAGTACTTC.

The chain recombines TRBV24-1 with TRBJ1-3; 7 bases are a match to TRBD1. The CDR3 loop spans 17 amino acids. The germline gives CDR1 KGHDR, CDR2 SFDVKD. V was pared by 2 bases and J by 0 bases, with 6 bases of the junction left unmatched. CDR3 amino acids: CATSDSVTGSSGNTIYF. Here the CDR3 DNA reads TGTGCCACCAGTGATTCCGTGACAGGGAGCTCTGGAAACACCATATATTTT.

This chain connects TRBV27 to TRBJ2-3; TRBD2 aligns across 8 bases. V shed 5 bases and J 6 bases; nucleotides not matched to a gene: 7. This CDR3 region has 14 residues. Germline loops: CDR1 MNHEY, CDR2 SMNVEV (reference sequence). The CDR3 sequence: CASSPRVAGDTQYF. CDR3 nucleotides: TGTGCCAGCAGTCCCCGGGTAGCGGGGGATACGCAGTATTTT.

This chain connects TRBV7-2 to TRBJ1-1; weak D call: TRBD1 (5 bases). Germline values: CDR1 SGHTA, CDR2 FQGNSA. CDR3 size: 16 residues. V was shortened by 4 bases and J by 1 base, with 16 bases between the two germline ends. The CDR3 bases are TGTGCCAGCAGCTACCCAGGGTGGACACCGAACACTGAAGCTTTCTTT. This sequence encodes CASSYPGWTPNTEAFF.

CDR3 in DNA: TGCGCCAGCAGTCAGATACAGCCGGACAGTAATTCACCCCTCCACTTT. This gives the protein CASSQIQPDSNSPLHF. The V gene is TRBV23-1, the J gene TRBJ1-6, with D possibly TRBD1 on 6 matching bases. TRBV23-1 is known as an ORF, though its function is uncertain. The germline V and J ends were trimmed by 3 bases and 6 bases, with 15 bases remaining between them. The CDR3 is 16 residues long.

The gene calls are TRBV6-5 and TRBJ1-3, with 7 bases matching TRBD1. Losses at the gene ends were 4 bases for V and 0 bases for J; bases not matched to a gene: 3. CDR3 size: 15 residues. The germline gives CDR1 MNHEY, CDR2 SVGAGI. This CDR3 reads CASSSWDSSGNTIYF. The DNA for the CDR3 is TGTGCCAGCAGTTCTTGGGACAGCTCTGGAAACACCATATATTTT.

The chain uses TRBV28 and TRBJ1-5, with a tentative D call TRBD1 (6 bases). The CDR3 covers 17 residues. Germline-derived CDR1 and CDR2 are MDHEN and SYDVKM. V was trimmed by 6 bases and J by 0 bases, leaving 18 bases between them. CDR3 amino acids: CASSPGGSFSSNQPQHF. The DNA for the CDR3 is TGTGCCAGCAGCCCTGGGGGCAGTTTTTCTAGCAATCAGCCCCAGCATTTT.

This chain uses TRBV5-1 with TRBJ1-1; perhaps TRBD1 as D (5 bases). The V and J ends lost 4 bases and 0 bases respectively, with 10 bases between them. CDR1 is SGHRS, CDR2 YFSETQ, per germline. This CDR3 is 14 amino acids long. CDR3 in amino acids: CASSIPQVNTEAFF. The DNA for the CDR3 is TGCGCCAGCAGCATACCACAGGTGAACACTGAAGCTTTCTTT.

This chain uses TRBV21-1 with TRBJ2-3; the table's TRBD2 call for D was not verified on the DNA. TRBV21-1 is assigned pseudogene status. The CDR3 runs 12 residues. The CDR3 spells CATSTSTDTQYF. Written as DNA, the CDR3 is TGTGCCACTTCAACTAGCACAGATACGCAGTATTTT.

The V gene is TRBV6-6, the J gene TRBJ2-7, with D possibly being TRBD1 (6 bases). Trimming cost V 6 bases and J 0 bases, with 12 bases left between them. Germline CDR1 and CDR2: MNHNY and SVGAGI (reference sequence). This CDR3 contains 14 residues. CDR3 DNA: TGTGCCAGCAGGGCGACAGGCCTCTCCTACGAGCAGTACTTC. Amino acid sequence: CASRATGLSYEQYF.

V is TRBV6-5 and J is TRBJ1-4, with TRBD1 matching over 8 bases. V was clipped by 7 bases and J by 4 bases; unmatched bases: 8. The V gene's germline CDR1 is MNHEY and CDR2 SVGAGI. CDR3 length equals 15 residues. The CDR3 loop is CASKGTGAVNEKLFF. The CDR3 coding sequence is TGTGCCAGCAAGGGGACAGGTGCCGTTAATGAAAAACTGTTTTTT.

This clone appeared once. CDR3: CASGGRTDQETQYF. CDR3 nucleotide sequence: TGTGCCAGCGGAGGTAGGACGGACCAAGAGACCCAGTACTTC. The J gene is TRBJ2-5, the V gene TRBV27; tentatively, D is TRBD2 (5 bases). The CDR3 length is 14 residues. From germline, CDR1 is MNHEY and CDR2 SMNVEV (reference sequence). Trimming took 8 bases from V and 0 from J, leaving 13 bases between them.

CDR3 nucleotide sequence: TGTGCCAGTAGCTCCCTCGGGGGGCTCGGCTATGGCTACACCTTC. This codes for CASSSLGGLGYGYTF. This rearrangement joins TRBV19 to TRBJ1-2, with TRBD1 as a possible D gene (6 bases). Germline V gene sequence: CDR1 LNHDA, CDR2 SQIVND (reference sequence). Trimming stripped 6 bases from V and 4 bases from J, with 18 bases between. This CDR3 is 15 amino acids long. Variable domain in full (rest from reference TRBV19 and TRBJ1-2): DGGITQSPKYLFRKEGQNVTLSCEQNLNHDAMYWYRQDPGQGLRLIYYSQIVNDFQKGDIAEGYSVSREKKESFPLTVTSAQKNPTAFYLCASSSLGGLGYGYTFGSGTRLTVV.

This sequence joins TRBV6-4 and TRBJ2-6, with TRBD1 as a possible D gene (5 bases). The CDR3 has 15 amino acids. Germline assignment: CDR1 MRHNA and CDR2 SNTAGT. V dropped 5 bases and J dropped 0 bases, with 8 bases sitting between them. The CDR3 is CASSTDSSGANVLTF. CDR3 nucleotide sequence: TGTGCCAGCAGTACCGACAGCTCTGGGGCCAACGTCCTGACTTTC.

This chain links TRBV3-1 (or the pseudogene TRBV3-2) with TRBJ1-1, with D possibly matching TRBD1 (5 bases). The CDR3 spans 19 residues. The germline V and J ends were trimmed by 2 bases and 1 base, with 23 bases remaining between them. Germline CDR1 and CDR2: LGHDT and YNNKEL (reference sequence). The CDR3 DNA follows: TGTGCCAGCAGCCAATATGGGCTACATTGGGGACTCCGGAACACTGAAGCTTTCTTT. Encoded protein: CASSQYGLHWGLRNTEAFF.

The rearrangement joins TRBV6-5 to TRBJ1-1, with D perhaps matching TRBD1 (6 bases). Germline lookup yields CDR1 MNHEY and CDR2 SVGAGI. The CDR3 is 15 amino acids. Deletions cut 6 bases from V and 2 bases from J, with 16 bases between. DNA of the CDR3: TGTGCCAGCAGGTCACCAGGGGCAGGTAACACTGAAGCTTTCTTT. Amino acids: CASRSPGAGNTEAFF.

The V and J genes are TRBV7-2 and TRBJ2-3; D gene unclear. Trimming left V 2 bases short and J 3 bases short, with 3 bases between. The V gene's germline CDR1 is SGHTA and CDR2 FQGNSA. CDR3 length: 12 residues. The CDR3 spells CASSLITDTQYF. CDR3 DNA sequence: TGTGCCAGCAGCTTAATTACAGATACGCAGTATTTT.

This chain uses TRBV6-5 with TRBJ2-4; perhaps TRBD2 as D (5 bases). The ends were cut back, 8 bases at V and 9 bases at J, with 17 bases in the middle. The CDR3 loop spans 13 amino acids. CDR1 MNHEY and CDR2 SVGAGI come from the germline V gene. CDR3 sequence: CASHYRGQSIQYF. CDR3 coding DNA: TGTGCCAGCCATTATCGCGGGCAGAGCATTCAGTACTTC.

This sequence joins TRBV5-4 and TRBJ1-1; D is unresolved. The length of the CDR3 is 12 residues. The V end lost 5 bases, the J end lost 3 bases, and 8 bases lay between the germline ends. Germline V gene lookup returns CDR1 SGHNT and CDR2 YYREEE (reference sequence). DNA of the CDR3: TGTGCCAGCAGTCGGAGGGACACTGAAGCTTTCTTT. It encodes CASSRRDTEAFF.

This chain links TRBV10-3 with TRBJ2-3; maybe TRBD1 (5 bases). Looked up from germline, CDR1 is ENHRY and CDR2 is SYGVKD. The CDR3 covers 13 residues. Trimming took 9 bases from V and 0 from J, leaving 10 bases between them. CDR3 in amino acids: CAIKQASTDTQYF. DNA of the CDR3: TGTGCCATAAAACAGGCGAGCACAGATACGCAGTATTTT.

The gene calls are TRBV6-2 or TRBV6-3 and TRBJ2-3; D tentatively fits TRBD1 or TRBD2 (5 bases each). V was cut by 0 bases and J by 4 bases, with 8 bases left in between. Germline V gene data show CDR1 as MNHEY and CDR2 as SVGEGT. The CDR3 totals 14 residues. The CDR3 DNA reads as TGTGCCAGCAGTTACTCACGGGACGCAGATACGCAGTATTTT. It yields the protein CASSYSRDADTQYF.

The J gene is TRBJ2-1, the V gene TRBV5-1; D is perhaps TRBD1 (5 bases). The CDR3 is made up of 11 amino acids. Looked up from germline, CDR1 is SGHRS and CDR2 is YFSETQ. Trimming took 5 bases from V and 9 from J, leaving 9 bases between them. In DNA, the CDR3 is TGCGCCAGCAGTAGGGGCGGTGAGCAGTTCTTC. Its protein is CASSRGGEQFF.

The chain uses TRBV2 and TRBJ2-1; D not resolved. The CDR3 covers 15 residues. Trimming pared 6 bases from V and 0 bases from J, leaving 12 bases between. CDR1 and CDR2 (germline): SNHLY, FYNNEI. The CDR3 protein is CASSSVRSSYNEQFF. CDR3 in DNA: TGTGCCAGCAGCAGCGTACGGAGCTCCTACAATGAGCAGTTCTTC. Variable domain in full (rest from reference TRBV2 and TRBJ2-1): EPEVTQTPSHQVTQMGQEVILRCVPISNHLYFYWYRQILGQKVEFLVSFYNNEISEKSEIFDDQFSVERPDGSNFTLKIRSTKLEDSAMYFCASSSVRSSYNEQFFGPGTRLTVL.

The chain links TRBV18 to TRBJ2-2, with 7 bases lining up with TRBD1. J was trimmed by 2 bases and V by 5 bases; bases with no gene match: 8. CDR1 and CDR2 from the germline V gene are KGHSH and LQKENI. The CDR3 runs 16 residues. As DNA, the CDR3 is TGTGCCAGCTCAGCCGGACAGGCTACCAACACCGGGGAGCTGTTTTTT. It yields the protein CASSAGQATNTGELFF.

The chain's CDR3 is CASSFLGRLNEKLFF. The CDR3 nucleotides are TGTGCCAGCAGTTTTCTAGGCAGGCTAAATGAAAAACTGTTTTTT. This rearrangement joins TRBV27 to TRBJ1-4; D is unresolved. The CDR3 loop spans 15 amino acids. Germline-derived CDR1 and CDR2 are MNHEY and SMNVEV (reference sequence). V was shortened by 3 bases and J by 5 bases, with 13 bases between the two germline ends.

This clone showed up just once. This chain connects TRBV30 to TRBJ1-1; D is unclear. Trimming removed 0 bases at V and 0 bases at J, with 11 bases between. The V gene's germline CDR1 is GTSNPN and CDR2 SVGIG (reference sequence). CDR3 length: 15 amino acids. The CDR3 sequence: CAWSVYYELNTEAFF. The CDR3 nucleotides are TGTGCCTGGAGTGTATATTACGAATTGAACACTGAAGCTTTCTTT.

The V call is TRBV6-5, the J call TRBJ2-3, with TRBD1 identical over 8 bases. CDR1 MNHEY and CDR2 SVGAGI come from the germline V gene. This CDR3 has 13 amino acids. V gave up 9 bases and J gave up 4 bases; unmatched junction bases: 6. CDR3 coding DNA: TGTGCCAGTCCGACAGGGGTCCCAGATACGCAGTATTTT. Translation: CASPTGVPDTQYF.